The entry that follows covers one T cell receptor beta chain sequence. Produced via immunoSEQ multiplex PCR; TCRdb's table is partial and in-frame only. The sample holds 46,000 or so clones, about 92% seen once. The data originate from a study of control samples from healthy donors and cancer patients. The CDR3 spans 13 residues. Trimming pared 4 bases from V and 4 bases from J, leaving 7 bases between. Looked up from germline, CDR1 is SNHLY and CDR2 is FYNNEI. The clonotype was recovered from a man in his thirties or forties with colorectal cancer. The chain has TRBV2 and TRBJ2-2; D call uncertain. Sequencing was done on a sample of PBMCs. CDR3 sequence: CASSVLVTGELFF. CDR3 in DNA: TGTGCCAGCAGTGTCCTTGTCACCGGGGAGCTGTTTTTT.